These 6 T cell receptor beta chains share one sample of origin, sequenced in a study of shared clonotypes between healthy human individuals. Sequencing used immunoSEQ multiplex PCR; TCRdb keeps in-frame clones, though not all of them. The repertoire includes roughly 1,500,000 clones, approximately 98.5% of them detected once, and approximately 0.38% sits in the top ten. Sequences were obtained from naive CD4+ T cells sorted from blood. Subset indicated: CD45RA+ positively selected. The receptors originated from a man aged 25-45 years in good health.

The gene calls are TRBV19 and TRBJ2-2, with 12 bases matching TRBD2. The CDR3 has 17 amino acids. The ends lost 9 bases at V and 3 bases at J; junction bases unmatched: 11. Germline V gene data show CDR1 as LNHDA and CDR2 as SQIVND (reference sequence). The CDR3 nucleotides read TGTGCCAGCACCCCTGTGACTAGCGGGAGTCACACCGGGGAGCTGTTTTTT. Its translation: CASTPVTSGSHTGELFF.

Concerning this clone itself: Other DNA sequences in the sample encode the same CDR3. The chain carries TRBV5-6 and TRBJ1-5, with D uncertain. Trimming left V 2 bases short and J 2 bases short, with 5 bases between. Germline loops: CDR1 SGHDT, CDR2 YYEEEE. The CDR3 sequence is 13 residues long. CDR3 sequence reads: CASSFRGNQPQHF. The CDR3 DNA sequence: TGTGCCAGCAGCTTCCGAGGCAATCAGCCCCAGCATTTT.

The J gene is TRBJ2-1, the V gene TRBV13; D gene ambiguous. V lost 1 base and J lost 9, with 10 bases in between. Germline V gene data show CDR1 as PRHDT and CDR2 as FYEKMQ (reference sequence). The CDR3 has 13 residues. CDR3 amino acids: CASSLESRFEQFF. The CDR3 nucleotides read TGTGCCAGCAGCTTAGAATCCCGTTTTGAGCAGTTCTTC.

The chain has TRBV18 and TRBJ1-5; D is ambiguous. The CDR3 runs to 17 residues. The ends were cut back, 3 bases at V and 2 bases at J, with 17 bases in the middle. Germline V CDR1 and CDR2: KGHSH, LQKENI. The DNA for the CDR3 is TGTGCCAGCTCACCTCCGTTTTCCGTAGCAGGCAATCAGCCCCAGCATTTT. Translating gives CASSPPFSVAGNQPQHF.

The chain recombines TRBV7-9 with TRBJ2-1; 10 bases agree with TRBD2. V shed 5 bases and J 2 bases; nucleotides not matched to a gene: 3. Per germline, CDR1 SEHNR and CDR2 FQNEAQ (reference sequence). This CDR3 spans 15 amino acids. CDR3 nucleotides: TGTGCCAGCAGCCCCCTAGCGGGAGCCTACAATGAGCAGTTCTTC. This encodes CASSPLAGAYNEQFF.

The chain recombines TRBV19 with TRBJ2-7; 7 bases are a match to TRBD2. CDR1 and CDR2 (germline): LNHDA, SQIVND (reference sequence). The CDR3 has 15 residues. J was trimmed by 3 bases and V by 6 bases; bases with no gene match: 11. The CDR3 DNA reads as TGTGCCAGTAGAACCTCAGGACTAGGTGGCTACGAGCAGTACTTC. Its protein is CASRTSGLGGYEQYF.